Listed here is a single T cell receptor beta chain. Its matching antigen is unknown. These data are taken from a study of T cells in localized non-small cell lung cancer. The germline V and J ends were trimmed by 0 bases and 1 base, with 11 bases remaining between them. The CDR3 has 16 residues. Germline CDR1 reads SGHRS; CDR2 reads YFSETQ. Data came from immunoSEQ multiplex PCR; TCRdb stores just in-frame clones and leaves some out. The table lists about 24,000 clones, approximately 90% of them singletons. Broader study findings: Heterogeneity remains possible, as sequencing covered one tumor region only. Compared with tumor, uninvolved adjacent lung displayed greater T cell clonality, ranking highest overall. Higher blood T cell density tracked longer overall survival. Adjacent lung had a median around 60 of the 100 largest tumor clones.

The sample consisted of peripheral blood mononuclear cells, taken before any cancer treatment. This TCR came from a woman aged 35 to 69 with stage III lung adenocarcinoma. V and J are TRBV5-1 and TRBJ1-5, with a weak D call TRBD1 (6 bases). This chain's CDR3 is CASSLEGGKSNQPQHF. For the CDR3, the DNA is TGCGCCAGCAGCTTGGAGGGGGGAAAGAGCAATCAGCCCCAGCATTTT.